This TCR beta chain appears in the sequencing data of a study of a mutant IDH1 vaccine in newly diagnosed glioma. Across the whole study: First vaccine doses came 4-6 weeks after radiotherapy alone, or with temozolomide cycles. Every participant had undergone radiotherapy, temozolomide, or both before, and most underwent both.

TCRdb's copy holds only in-frame clones and misses some; the assay was immunoSEQ multiplex PCR. The sample shows around 41,000 clones, roughly 84% of them seen only once. Per the germline V gene, CDR1 is SGHTA and CDR2 is FQGNSA. This CDR3 spans 16 amino acids. V lost 5 bases, J lost 0 bases, and 13 bases lay in between. This clone was recorded a few times. As yet, its antigen is unknown. The time point denotes: week 11, during vaccination. It was 300 ug of mutant IDH1 20-mer peptide that made up each vaccine dose, given with topical imiquimod. This sequence joins TRBV7-2 and TRBJ1-4, with a tentative D call TRBD1 (6 bases). The starting material was PBMCs, obtained from a glioma patient whose treatment included an IDH1 peptide vaccine. This sequence was found in a middle-aged man with glioma. The CDR3 is CASSPLQGATNEKLFF. The DNA for the CDR3 is TGTGCCAGCAGCCCTTTACAGGGCGCAACTAATGAAAAACTGTTTTTT.